This is a list of T cell receptor beta chains from one sample in a study of blood T cell repertoires in COVID-19. Assay: immunoSEQ multiplex PCR; the TCRdb copy retains only in-frame clones and omits some. Seen here are tens of thousands of clones, 86% observed once, and the top ten hold about 7%. Sample: peripheral blood. The receptors derive from a man in his forties or fifties with active COVID-19. Each CDR3 is given with its conserved first and last residue. The order of the fields is J gene, V gene, clone size, CDR3 length, D gene, CDR3 DNA, CDR3 protein. A D gene is named only where the DNA matches it firmly. Clone size is given for some rows only: seen once, a few or many times, or a class if the clone is expanded.

J gene: TRBJ2-1
V gene: TRBV9
clone size: few
CDR3 length: 16
D gene: TRBD1
CDR3 DNA: TGTGCCAGCAGCCGGTCCGGGACAGGGGGCCAGAATGAGCAGTTCTTC
CDR3 protein: CASSRSGTGGQNEQFF

J gene: TRBJ1-1
V gene: TRBV18
clone size: .
CDR3 length: 19
D gene: .
CDR3 DNA: TGTGCCAGCTCATCGACCACAGCAGGGGCTGGAAAAGCTGGCACTGAAGCTTTCTTT
CDR3 protein: CASSSTTAGAGKAGTEAFF

J gene: TRBJ1-2
V gene: TRBV5-1
clone size: .
CDR3 length: 12
D gene: .
CDR3 DNA: TGCGCCAGCAGCTTGTTAGGGGCTGGCTACACCTTC
CDR3 protein: CASSLLGAGYTF

J gene: TRBJ1-4
V gene: TRBV3-1/TRBV3-2
clone size: .
CDR3 length: 12
D gene: .
CDR3 DNA: TGTGCCAGCAATAGGGGGACAGAAAAACTGTTTTTT
CDR3 protein: CASNRGTEKLFF

J gene: TRBJ2-5
V gene: TRBV5-4
clone size: .
CDR3 length: 11
D gene: .
CDR3 DNA: TGTGCCAGCAGGGAGGGGGAGACCCAGTACTTC
CDR3 protein: CASREGETQYF

J gene: TRBJ1-5
V gene: TRBV11-3
clone size: few
CDR3 length: 15
D gene: .
CDR3 DNA: TGTGCCAGCAGCGACACCAGGCTTAGCAATCAGCCCCAGCATTTT
CDR3 protein: CASSDTRLSNQPQHF

J gene: TRBJ2-3
V gene: TRBV9
clone size: .
CDR3 length: 14
D gene: TRBD2
CDR3 DNA: TGTGCCAGCAGCGCCGGACTAGCGGGAGATACGCAGTATTTT
CDR3 protein: CASSAGLAGDTQYF

J gene: TRBJ2-7
V gene: TRBV7-2
clone size: once
CDR3 length: 15
D gene: .
CDR3 DNA: TGTGCCAGCAGCTTAGTGGCAGGGGCAACCTACGAGCAGTACTTC
CDR3 protein: CASSLVAGATYEQYF

J gene: TRBJ1-2
V gene: TRBV9
clone size: .
CDR3 length: 12
D gene: .
CDR3 DNA: TGTGCCAGCAGCGTCGGAGACTATGGCTACACCTTC
CDR3 protein: CASSVGDYGYTF

J gene: TRBJ1-2
V gene: TRBV11-3
clone size: few
CDR3 length: 14
D gene: TRBD1
CDR3 DNA: TGTGCCAGCAGCATAGGGACAGGGGGCCATGGCTACACCTTC
CDR3 protein: CASSIGTGGHGYTF

J gene: TRBJ2-2
V gene: TRBV7-3
clone size: many
CDR3 length: 14
D gene: TRBD1
CDR3 DNA: TGTGCCAGCAGCTGGACAGGAACCACCGGGGAGCTGTTTTTT
CDR3 protein: CASSWTGTTGELFF

J gene: TRBJ2-3
V gene: TRBV4-1
clone size: .
CDR3 length: 17
D gene: TRBD2
CDR3 DNA: TGCGCCAGCAGCCAAGATCGTTTTAGCGGGAGCGCAGATACGCAGTATTTT
CDR3 protein: CASSQDRFSGSADTQYF

J gene: TRBJ2-4
V gene: TRBV29-1
clone size: .
CDR3 length: 15
D gene: .
CDR3 DNA: TGCAGCGTTAGGGTAGACAGCAGAGCCAAAAACATTCAGTACTTC
CDR3 protein: CSVRVDSRAKNIQYF

J gene: TRBJ1-1
V gene: TRBV7-8
clone size: .
CDR3 length: 15
D gene: .
CDR3 DNA: TGTGCCAGCAGGGTCAACCGGGATCTTCTCACTGAAGCTTTCTTT
CDR3 protein: CASRVNRDLLTEAFF

J gene: TRBJ2-3
V gene: TRBV3-1/TRBV3-2
clone size: .
CDR3 length: 14
D gene: .
CDR3 DNA: TGTGCCAGCAGCCAAGTCGGGAGCACAGATACGCAGTATTTT
CDR3 protein: CASSQVGSTDTQYF

J gene: TRBJ1-3
V gene: TRBV2
clone size: .
CDR3 length: 13
D gene: .
CDR3 DNA: TGTGCCAGCATGCGGGCAGAGAGTTACACCATATATTTT
CDR3 protein: CASMRAESYTIYF